This TCR beta chain was documented in a study of control samples from healthy donors and cancer patients. TCRdb keeps only in-frame clones here, not all; method: immunoSEQ multiplex PCR. The repertoire holds more than 100,000 clones, with about 89% as singletons. Looked up from germline, CDR1 is MNHNS and CDR2 is SASEGT. The CDR3 contains 15 residues. The germline V and J ends were trimmed by 1 base and 6 bases, with 13 bases remaining between them. The receptor was derived from a man between 60 and 75 years old with lung cancer. Sequenced: PBMCs. The chain has TRBV6-1 and TRBJ1-5, with TRBD1 as a possible D gene (5 bases). CDR3 region: CASSEEYGGGQPQHF. Here the CDR3 DNA reads TGTGCCAGCAGTGAAGAGTACGGCGGGGGTCAGCCCCAGCATTTT.